This T cell receptor beta chain was found in a study of blood T cell repertoires in COVID-19. The wider study: Nucleic acid was either cDNA or gDNA, and it came from T cells, B-cell-depleted T cells, or PBMCs.

This clone was observed a handful of times. Ages ranged from roughly 18 to 100 years, with residence in 24 US areas. Participant-reported clinical history was the basis for cohort assignment. The junction had 5 bases not matched to a gene; V was cut back by 4 bases and J by 4 bases. Germline assignment: CDR1 SGDLS and CDR2 YYNGEE. This CDR3 spans 15 amino acids. The table came from immunoSEQ multiplex PCR; TCRdb's copy has only in-frame clones and leaves some out. The sample includes around 450,000 clones, 87% of them seen just once. This sequence originates from a woman younger than 30 with acute COVID-19. V usage is TRBV9 and J usage is TRBJ1-3; 10 positions match TRBD1. The sequencing sample was made of PBMCs or T cells enriched from blood (not recorded which). DNA of the CDR3: TGTGCCAGCAGCCCTGGACAGGGGGACGGAAACACCATATATTTT. It yields the protein CASSPGQGDGNTIYF.